This TCR beta chain stems from a study of T cell clusters in autoimmune cytopenias. On the study more broadly: A median of approximately 50,000 TRB reads per sample yielded a median around 2,500 distinct clonotypes.

Each sample's input was roughly 230 ng genomic DNA, some 34,000 genome equivalents. There are 13 residues in the CDR3. Looked up from germline, CDR1 is SQVTM and CDR2 is ANQGSEA. In regard to this clonotype: Antigen unknown.

Whole-study findings and limits: Compared with active autoimmune hepatitis patients, healthy donors showed almost three-fold more exclusive TRB clusters. TRB repertoire shifts in secondary cytopenia and chronic lymphocytic leukemia mostly reflected lymphoma, not autoimmunity. The T cell clusters came from computational analysis alone and lack functional validation.

TRB was amplified by touch-down multiplex PCR, primer pools A and B combined. TCRdb derives one entry per CDR3 protein from the multiplex PCR reads, leaving out DNA. The sample's table shows a few thousand distinct CDR3 sequences. This clonotype originated in a human donor with an autoimmune cytopenia or autoimmune hepatitis (not recorded which). The material sequenced was peripheral blood. The chain employs TRBV29-1 and TRBJ1-3. CDR3 protein: CSVRTSSGNTIYF. The variable domain in full, with the rest retrieved from reference TRBV29-1 and TRBJ1-3, is SAVISQKPSRDICQRGTSLTIQCQVDSQVTMMFWYRQQPGQSLTLIATANQGSEATYESGFVIDKFPISRPNLTFSTLTVSNMSPEDSSIYLCSVRTSSGNTIYFGEGSWLTVV.